This TCR beta chain was recovered during a study of CD8 T cells in Susac syndrome. Regarding the study as a whole: In its TCR sequencing and HLA analysis, the study acknowledged that the number of individuals was relatively small.

CD8+ and CD4+ blood T cells underwent TCR beta sequencing. TEMRA cells were FACS-enriched and CD8+ and CD4+ T cells negatively isolated. An amount of RNA that ranged from 0.5 to 1 ug was reverse transcribed with random hexamers. immunoSEQ multiplex PCR amplified TCR beta CDR3 across 54 Vbeta, 13 Jbeta. TCRdb reanalysed the immunoSEQ multiplex PCR reads using MiXCR and keeps one entry per CDR3 protein. The data contain roughly 170,000 distinct CDR3 sequences, 93% of them seen just once; the ten biggest clones take up roughly 0.097%. On this clonotype: Its antigen is still unknown.

The CDR3 runs 14 residues. Germline CDR1 reads SGHTA; CDR2 reads FQGNSA. V lost 4 bases to trimming and J lost 4 bases; unmatched junction nucleotides: 1. Sequenced input: CD4+ T cells from PBMCs. This rearrangement joins TRBV7-2 to TRBJ2-3, with TRBD2 identical over 11 bases. The receptor comes from a human donor with multiple sclerosis. The CDR3 protein is CASSSGLAADTQYF. CDR3 sequence (DNA): TGTGCCAGCAGCTCGGGACTAGCGGCAGATACGCAGTATTTT. The entire variable domain, with the rest obtained from reference TRBV7-2 and TRBJ2-3, is as follows: GAGVSQSPSNKVTEKGKDVELRCDPISGHTALYWYRQSLGQGLEFLIYFQGNSAPDKSGLPSDRFSAERTGGSVSTLTIQRTQQEDSAVYLCASSSGLAADTQYFGPGTRLTVL.